This entry describes one TCR beta chain. Antigen: not known. The CDR3 totals 13 residues. Germline CDR1 reads SSHAT; CDR2 reads FNYEAQ (reference sequence). Trimming cost V 1 base and J 10 bases, with 11 bases left between them. This entry comes from a study of T cell repertoires in cytomegalovirus infection. Study background: Well-studied HLA-B-restricted CMV epitopes were used in the study alongside recently identified HLA-C-restricted ones. An indication of both CMV infection and matching HLA type came from public TCR beta signatures. Regarding the study as a whole: Across the ex vivo response, the dominant clonotypes were HLA-C-restricted CMV-specific TCR beta clonotypes.

From the reads, TCRdb called clonotypes with MiXCR, one entry per CDR3 protein. The sample lists approximately 76,000 distinct CDR3 sequences; under 30% were seen once. The sequences come from CD8+ T cells from cultured PBMCs, collected from culture after CMV antigen stimulation. The sequence was obtained from a human donor in good health (CMV status not recorded). Some clones in this sample may be carry-over from other donors' samples. The chain combines TRBV7-7 with TRBJ2-1; D is unclear. CDR3 sequence (DNA): TGTGCCAGCAGCTTAGGCCTCTACTACGAGCAGTTCTTC. As protein: CASSLGLYYEQFF. The full variable domain, its missing parts supplied by reference TRBV7-7 and TRBJ2-1, is GAGVSQSPRYKVTKRGQDVTLRCDPISSHATLYWYQQALGQGPEFLTYFNYEAQPDKSGLPSDRFSAERPEGSISTLTIQRTEQRDSAMYRCASSLGLYYEQFFGPGTRLTVL.